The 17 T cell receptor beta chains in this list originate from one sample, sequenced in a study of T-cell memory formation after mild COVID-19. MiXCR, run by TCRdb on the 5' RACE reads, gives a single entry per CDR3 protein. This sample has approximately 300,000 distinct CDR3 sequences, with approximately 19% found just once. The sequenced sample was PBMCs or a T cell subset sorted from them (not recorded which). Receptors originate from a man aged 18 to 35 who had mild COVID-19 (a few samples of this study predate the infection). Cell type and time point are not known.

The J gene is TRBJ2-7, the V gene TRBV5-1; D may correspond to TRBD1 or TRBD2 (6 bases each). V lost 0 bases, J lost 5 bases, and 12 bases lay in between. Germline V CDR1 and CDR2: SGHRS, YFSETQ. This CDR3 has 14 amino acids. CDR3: CASSLGGARNEQYF. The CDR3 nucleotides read TGCGCCAGCAGCTTGGGGGGGGCGCGTAACGAGCAGTACTTC.

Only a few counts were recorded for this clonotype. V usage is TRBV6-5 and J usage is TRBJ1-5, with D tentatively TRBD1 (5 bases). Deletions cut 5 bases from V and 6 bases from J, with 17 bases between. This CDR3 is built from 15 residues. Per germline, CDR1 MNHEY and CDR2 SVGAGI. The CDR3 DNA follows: TGTGCCAGCAGTCACCGGGGGGGGGTCGGTCAGCCCCAGCATTTT. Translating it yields CASSHRGGVGQPQHF.

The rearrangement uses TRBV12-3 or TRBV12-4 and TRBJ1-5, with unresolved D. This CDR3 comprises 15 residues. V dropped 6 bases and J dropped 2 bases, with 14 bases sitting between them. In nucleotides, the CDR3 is TGTGCCAGCAGCCCCCATTGGAGTGGCAATCAGCCCCAGCATTTT. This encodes CASSPHWSGNQPQHF.

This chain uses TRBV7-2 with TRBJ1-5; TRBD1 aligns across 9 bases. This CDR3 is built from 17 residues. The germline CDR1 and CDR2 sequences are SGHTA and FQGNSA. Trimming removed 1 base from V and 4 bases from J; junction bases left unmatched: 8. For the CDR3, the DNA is TGTGCCAGCAGCTTAGGGATTGGGACAGGGTGGAATCAGCCCCAGCATTTT. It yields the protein CASSLGIGTGWNQPQHF. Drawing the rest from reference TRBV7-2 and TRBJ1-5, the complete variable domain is GAGVSQSPSNKVTEKGKDVELRCDPISGHTALYWYRQSLGQGLEFLIYFQGNSAPDKSGLPSDRFSAERTGGSVSTLTIQRTQQEDSAVYLCASSLGIGTGWNQPQHFGDGTRLSIL.

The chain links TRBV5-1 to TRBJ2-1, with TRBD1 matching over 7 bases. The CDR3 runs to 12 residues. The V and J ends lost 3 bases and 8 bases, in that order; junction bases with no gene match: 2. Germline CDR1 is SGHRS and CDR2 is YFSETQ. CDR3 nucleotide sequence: TGCGCCAGCAGCTCCACAGGGGATGAGCAGTTCTTC. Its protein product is CASSSTGDEQFF.

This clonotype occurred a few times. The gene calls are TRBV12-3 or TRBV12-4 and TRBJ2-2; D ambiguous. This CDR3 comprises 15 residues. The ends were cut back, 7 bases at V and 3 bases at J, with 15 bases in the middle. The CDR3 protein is CASTYTVGYTGELFF. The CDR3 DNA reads TGTGCCAGCACCTATACAGTGGGGTACACCGGGGAGCTGTTTTTT.

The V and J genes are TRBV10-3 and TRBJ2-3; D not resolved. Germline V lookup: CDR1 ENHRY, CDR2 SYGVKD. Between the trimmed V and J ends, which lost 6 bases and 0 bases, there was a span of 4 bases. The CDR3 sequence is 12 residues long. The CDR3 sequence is CAISPSTDTQYF. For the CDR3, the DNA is TGTGCCATCAGCCCTAGCACAGATACGCAGTATTTT.

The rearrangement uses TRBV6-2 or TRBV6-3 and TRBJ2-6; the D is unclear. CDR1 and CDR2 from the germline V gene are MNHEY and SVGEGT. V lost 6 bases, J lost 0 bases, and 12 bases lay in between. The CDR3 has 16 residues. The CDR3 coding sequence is TGTGCCAGCAGGAGAAGTCCCTACTCTGGGGCCAACGTCCTGACTTTC. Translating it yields CASRRSPYSGANVLTF.

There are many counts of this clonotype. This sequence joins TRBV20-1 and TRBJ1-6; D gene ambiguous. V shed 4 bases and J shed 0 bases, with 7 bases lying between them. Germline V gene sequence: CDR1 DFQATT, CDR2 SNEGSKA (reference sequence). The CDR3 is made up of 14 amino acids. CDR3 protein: CSAIQSSYNSPLHF. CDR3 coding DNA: TGCAGTGCTATACAGAGCTCCTATAATTCACCCCTCCACTTT.

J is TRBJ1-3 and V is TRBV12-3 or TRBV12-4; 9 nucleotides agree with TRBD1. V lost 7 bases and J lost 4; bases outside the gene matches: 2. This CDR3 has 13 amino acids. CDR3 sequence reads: CASKGTGGNTIYF. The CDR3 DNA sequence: TGTGCCAGCAAAGGGACAGGGGGAAACACCATATATTTT.

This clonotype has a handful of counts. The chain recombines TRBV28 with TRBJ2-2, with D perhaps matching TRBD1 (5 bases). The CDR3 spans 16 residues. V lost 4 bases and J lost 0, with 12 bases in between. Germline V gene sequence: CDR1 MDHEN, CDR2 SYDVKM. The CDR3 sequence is CASSSPDSANTGELFF. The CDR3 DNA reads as TGTGCCAGCAGTTCGCCCGACAGCGCGAACACCGGGGAGCTGTTTTTT.

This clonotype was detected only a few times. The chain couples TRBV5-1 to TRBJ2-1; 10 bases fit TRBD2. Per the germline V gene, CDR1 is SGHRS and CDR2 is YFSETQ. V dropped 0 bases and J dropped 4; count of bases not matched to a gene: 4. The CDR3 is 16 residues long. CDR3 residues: CASSLAPAGGYNEQFF. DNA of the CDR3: TGCGCCAGCAGCTTGGCCCCAGCGGGGGGGTACAATGAGCAGTTCTTC.

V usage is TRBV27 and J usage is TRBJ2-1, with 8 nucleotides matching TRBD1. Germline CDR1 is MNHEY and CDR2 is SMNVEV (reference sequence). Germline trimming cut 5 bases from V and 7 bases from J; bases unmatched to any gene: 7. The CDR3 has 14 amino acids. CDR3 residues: CASSTRTGLNEQFF. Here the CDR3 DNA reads TGTGCCAGCAGTACCCGGACAGGGTTAAATGAGCAGTTCTTC.

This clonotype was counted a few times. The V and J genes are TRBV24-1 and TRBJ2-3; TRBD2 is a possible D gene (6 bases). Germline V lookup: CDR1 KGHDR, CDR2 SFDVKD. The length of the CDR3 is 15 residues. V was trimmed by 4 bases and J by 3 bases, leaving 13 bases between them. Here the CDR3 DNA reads TGTGCCACCAGTGACTCGGGACGGGAGACAGATACGCAGTATTTT. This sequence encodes CATSDSGRETDTQYF.

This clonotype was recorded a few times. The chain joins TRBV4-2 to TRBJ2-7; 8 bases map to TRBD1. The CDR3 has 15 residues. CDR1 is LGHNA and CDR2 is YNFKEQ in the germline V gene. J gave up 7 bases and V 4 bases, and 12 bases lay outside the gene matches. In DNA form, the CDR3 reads TGTGCCAGCAGCCCCTCCGGGACAGGACCTTGGGAGCAGTACTTC. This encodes CASSPSGTGPWEQYF.

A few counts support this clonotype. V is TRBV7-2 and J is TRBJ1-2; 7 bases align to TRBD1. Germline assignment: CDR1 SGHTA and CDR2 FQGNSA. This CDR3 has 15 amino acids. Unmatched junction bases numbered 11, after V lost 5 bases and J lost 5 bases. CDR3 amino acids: CASSNQRTGPYGYTF. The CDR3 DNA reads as TGTGCCAGCAGCAACCAACGGACAGGACCATATGGCTACACCTTC.

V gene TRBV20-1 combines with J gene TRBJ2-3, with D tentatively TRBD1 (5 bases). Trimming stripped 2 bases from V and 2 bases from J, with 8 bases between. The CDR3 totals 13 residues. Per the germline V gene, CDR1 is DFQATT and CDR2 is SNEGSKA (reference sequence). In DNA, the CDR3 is TGCAGTGCTAGACAGGGTCACACAGATACGCAGTATTTT. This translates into CSARQGHTDTQYF.